What follows is one T cell receptor beta chain and its context. In Cohort 3, a recovered donor had either two negative PCRs, clearance, or symptom resolution. These data belong to a study of blood T cell repertoires in COVID-19. Study background: Italy, Spain and the United States were the sources of the convalescent and acute COVID-19 samples. PBMCs, B-cell-depleted T cells, or T cells were the source of the cDNA or gDNA that made up the material.

Germline lookup yields CDR1 LGHDT and CDR2 YNNKEL (reference sequence). The length of the CDR3 is 14 residues. With V trimmed by 1 base and J by 4 bases, 3 bases remained unmatched. Original processing methods: How many nucleated cells were present was estimated from reference gene primer amplification. Profiling relied on immunoSEQ multiplex PCR, and the TCRdb table lists in-frame clones only, not all of them. V, J and clone size are taken as reported in that table, and D and trimming were inferred from the DNA itself. The data contain 140,000 to 150,000 clones, approximately 86% of them seen just once; the ten biggest clones take up 6.2%.

The chain recombines TRBV3-1 (or the pseudogene TRBV3-2) with TRBJ1-2; 7 nucleotides align to TRBD1. Sequenced: PBMCs or T cells enriched from blood (not recorded which). This receptor was identified in a woman in her 40s who had recovered from COVID-19. CDR3 sequence (DNA): TGTGCCAGCAGCCAAGTCGGGACAGCCTATGGCTACACCTTC. Its translation is CASSQVGTAYGYTF.